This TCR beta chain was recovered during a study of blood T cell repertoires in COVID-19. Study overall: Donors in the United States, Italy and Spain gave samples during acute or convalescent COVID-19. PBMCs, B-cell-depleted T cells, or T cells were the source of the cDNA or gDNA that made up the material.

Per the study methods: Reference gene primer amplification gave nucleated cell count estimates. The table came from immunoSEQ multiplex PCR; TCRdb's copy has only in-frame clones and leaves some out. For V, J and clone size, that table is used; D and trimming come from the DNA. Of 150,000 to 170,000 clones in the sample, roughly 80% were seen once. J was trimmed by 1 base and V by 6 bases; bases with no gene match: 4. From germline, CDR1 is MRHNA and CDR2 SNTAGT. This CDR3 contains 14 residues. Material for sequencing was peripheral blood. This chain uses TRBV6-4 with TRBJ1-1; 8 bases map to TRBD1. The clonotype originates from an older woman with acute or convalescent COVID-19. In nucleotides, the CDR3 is TGTGCCAGCAGGGCTGACAGGGGGAACACTGAAGCTTTCTTT. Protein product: CASRADRGNTEAFF.